Listed below are T cell receptor beta chains from one sample, sequenced in a study of blood T cell repertoires in COVID-19. Clones were sequenced by immunoSEQ multiplex PCR, and TCRdb holds only the in-frame ones, with some missing. The data show 200,000 to 250,000 clones, with 89% seen just once and 4.8% held by the top ten. The material sequenced was peripheral blood. These receptors all stem from a woman between 40 and 50 years old with acute or convalescent COVID-19. Both conserved end residues are part of each CDR3.

cdr3_aa j_call v_call
CASSPLSGTLKEGYTF TRBJ1-2 TRBV18
CATSGGGGKWTGELFF TRBJ2-2 TRBV24-1
CASGGGPNQPQHF TRBJ1-5 TRBV12-3/TRBV12-4
CASSPFPGSYGYGYTF TRBJ1-2 TRBV5-6
CASSRAQGNTEAFF TRBJ1-1 TRBV19
CATSDSVTSGYTDTQYF TRBJ2-3 TRBV24-1
CASSVATAAGYNEQFF TRBJ2-1 TRBV9
CASSVGPSGGPNQETQYF TRBJ2-5 TRBV9
CASSLRAAGNYGYTF TRBJ1-2 TRBV5-1
CASSYRGPGYGYTF TRBJ1-2 TRBV6-5
CASSVSGGENIQYF TRBJ2-4 TRBV3-1/TRBV3-2
CASSQRGGSGYTF TRBJ1-2 TRBV3-1/TRBV3-2
CASSWDSYNSPLHF TRBJ1-6 TRBV7-9
CASSLGSGEYGYTF TRBJ1-2 TRBV5-1
CASTTRGGGSYGYTF TRBJ1-2 TRBV19
CASSLGSNYGYTF TRBJ1-2 TRBV12-3/TRBV12-4
CASRGGAGSGNTIYF TRBJ1-3 TRBV10-3
CASTLTSGVNTGELFF TRBJ2-2 TRBV5-1
CASSVTNRGGSGNTIYF TRBJ1-3 TRBV9
CASSVGRVNQPQHF TRBJ1-5 TRBV2
CASSSGRGSGTDTQYF TRBJ2-3 TRBV5-4
CASSEAGGRTYGYTF TRBJ1-2 TRBV2